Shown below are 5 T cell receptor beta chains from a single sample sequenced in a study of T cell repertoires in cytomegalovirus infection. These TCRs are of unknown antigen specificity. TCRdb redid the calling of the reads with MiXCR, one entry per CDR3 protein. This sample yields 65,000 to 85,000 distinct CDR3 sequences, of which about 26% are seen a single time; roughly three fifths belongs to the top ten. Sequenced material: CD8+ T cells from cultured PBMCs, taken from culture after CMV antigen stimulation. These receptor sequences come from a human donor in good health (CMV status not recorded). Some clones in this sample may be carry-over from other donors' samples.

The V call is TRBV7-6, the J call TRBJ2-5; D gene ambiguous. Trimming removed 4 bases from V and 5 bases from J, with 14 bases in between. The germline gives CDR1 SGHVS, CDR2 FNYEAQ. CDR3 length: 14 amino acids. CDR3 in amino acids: CASSSAGPRETQYF. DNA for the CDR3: TGTGCCAGCAGCTCGGCCGGTCCCCGGGAGACCCAGTACTTC. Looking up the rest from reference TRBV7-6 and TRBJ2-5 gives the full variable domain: GAGVSQSPRYKVTKRGQDVALRCDPISGHVSLYWYRQALGQGPEFLTYFNYEAQQDKSGLPNDRFSAERPEGSISTLTIQRTEQRDSAMYRCASSSAGPRETQYFGPGTRLLVL.

The CDR3 loop reads CASSQGGGSEQFF. The CDR3 nucleotides are TGTGCCAGCAGCCAAGGAGGGGGGAGTGAGCAGTTCTTC. V usage is TRBV14 and J usage is TRBJ2-1; D could derive from TRBD1 or TRBD2 (6 bases each). The CDR3 runs to 13 residues. CDR1 is SGHDN and CDR2 is FVKESK in the germline V gene. Trimming took off 1 base at V and 9 bases at J, with 10 bases between the two ends.

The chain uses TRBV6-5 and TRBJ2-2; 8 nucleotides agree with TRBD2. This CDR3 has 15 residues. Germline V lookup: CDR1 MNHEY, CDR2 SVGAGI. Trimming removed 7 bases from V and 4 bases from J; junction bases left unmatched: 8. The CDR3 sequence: CASTPIAGSTGELFF. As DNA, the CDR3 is TGTGCCAGCACCCCCATAGCGGGGAGCACCGGGGAGCTGTTTTTT.

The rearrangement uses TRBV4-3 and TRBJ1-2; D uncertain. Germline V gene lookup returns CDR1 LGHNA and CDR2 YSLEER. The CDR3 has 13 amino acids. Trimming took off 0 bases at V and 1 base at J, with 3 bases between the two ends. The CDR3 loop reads CASSQESNYGYTF. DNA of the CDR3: TGCGCCAGCAGCCAAGAGAGTAACTATGGCTACACCTTC.

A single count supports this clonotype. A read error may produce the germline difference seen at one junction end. CDR3 loop: CASSLDSETFF. The CDR3 region has the DNA TGCGCCAGCAGCTTGGACAGTGAAACTTTCTTT. The chain uses TRBV5-1 and TRBJ1-1; D is undetermined. This CDR3 has 11 residues. Germline CDR1 SGHRS, CDR2 YFSETQ.